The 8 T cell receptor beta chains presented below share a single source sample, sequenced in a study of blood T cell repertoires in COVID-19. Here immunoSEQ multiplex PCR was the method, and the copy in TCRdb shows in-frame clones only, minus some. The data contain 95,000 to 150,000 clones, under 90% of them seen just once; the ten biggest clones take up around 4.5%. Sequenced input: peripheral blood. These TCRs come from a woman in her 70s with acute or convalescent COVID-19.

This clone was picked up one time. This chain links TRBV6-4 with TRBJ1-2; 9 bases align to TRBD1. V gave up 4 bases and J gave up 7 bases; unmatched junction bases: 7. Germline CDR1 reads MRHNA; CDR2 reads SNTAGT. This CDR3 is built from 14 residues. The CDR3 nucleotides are TGTGCCAGCAGTGCCGGGACAGGGAAGGTTGGCTACACCTTC. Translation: CASSAGTGKVGYTF.

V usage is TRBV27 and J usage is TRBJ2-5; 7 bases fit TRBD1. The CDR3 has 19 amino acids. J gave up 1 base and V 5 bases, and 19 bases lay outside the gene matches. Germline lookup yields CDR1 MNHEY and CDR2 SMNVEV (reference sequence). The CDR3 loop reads CASSPYLGAPGGVQETQYF. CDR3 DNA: TGTGCCAGCAGTCCGTATTTAGGGGCCCCAGGGGGAGTCCAAGAGACCCAGTACTTC.

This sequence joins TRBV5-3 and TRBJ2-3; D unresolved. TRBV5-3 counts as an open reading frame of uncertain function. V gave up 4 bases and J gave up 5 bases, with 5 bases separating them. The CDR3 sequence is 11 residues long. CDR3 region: CARSQIDTQYF. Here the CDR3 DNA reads TGTGCCAGAAGCCAAATAGATACGCAGTATTTT.

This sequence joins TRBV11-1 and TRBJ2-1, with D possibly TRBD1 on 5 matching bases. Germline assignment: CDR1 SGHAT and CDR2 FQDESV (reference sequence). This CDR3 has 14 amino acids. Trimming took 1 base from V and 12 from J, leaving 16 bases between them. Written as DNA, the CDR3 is TGTGCCAGCAGCTTAGGGACATCGGCCGGCGGGCAGTTCTTC. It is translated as CASSLGTSAGGQFF.

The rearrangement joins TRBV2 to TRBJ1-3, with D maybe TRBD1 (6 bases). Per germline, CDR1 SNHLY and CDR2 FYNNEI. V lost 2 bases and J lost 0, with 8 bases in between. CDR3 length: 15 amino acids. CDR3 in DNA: TGTGCCAGCAGTGAACAGGGGATCTCTGGAAACACCATATATTTT. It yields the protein CASSEQGISGNTIYF. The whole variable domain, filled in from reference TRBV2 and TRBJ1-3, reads EPEVTQTPSHQVTQMGQEVILRCVPISNHLYFYWYRQILGQKVEFLVSFYNNEISEKSEIFDDQFSVERPDGSNFTLKIRSTKLEDSAMYFCASSEQGISGNTIYFGEGSWLTVV.

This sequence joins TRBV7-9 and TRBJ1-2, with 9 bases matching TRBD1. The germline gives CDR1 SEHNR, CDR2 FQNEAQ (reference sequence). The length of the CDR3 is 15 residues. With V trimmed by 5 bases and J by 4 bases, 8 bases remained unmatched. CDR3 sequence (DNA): TGTGCCAGCAGCCTCCCGGGACAGGGTGTCTATGGCTACACCTTC. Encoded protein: CASSLPGQGVYGYTF.

The CDR3: CAIGVGTGPHYGYTF. CDR3 bases: TGTGCCATCGGCGTTGGGACAGGACCTCACTATGGCTACACCTTC. V usage is TRBV3-1 (or the pseudogene TRBV3-2) and J usage is TRBJ1-2; 8 bases match TRBD1. The ends lost 10 bases at V and 3 bases at J; junction bases unmatched: 13. Germline V gene lookup returns CDR1 LGHDT and CDR2 YNNKEL (reference sequence). CDR3 length equals 15 residues.

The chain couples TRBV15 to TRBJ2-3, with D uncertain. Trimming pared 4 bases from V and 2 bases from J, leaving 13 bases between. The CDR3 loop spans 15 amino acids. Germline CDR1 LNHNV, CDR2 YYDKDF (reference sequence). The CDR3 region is CATSNPSPLTDTQYF. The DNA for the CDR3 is TGTGCCACCAGCAACCCAAGCCCTCTCACAGATACGCAGTATTTT.